The source of this T cell receptor (beta chain) is a study of control samples from healthy donors and cancer patients. Here immunoSEQ multiplex PCR was the method, and the copy in TCRdb shows in-frame clones only, minus some. Among over 110,000 clones listed, roughly nine tenths were seen once. V lost 3 bases to trimming and J lost 1 base; unmatched junction nucleotides: 2. This CDR3 has 14 amino acids. CDR1 is LNHDA and CDR2 is SQIVND in the germline V gene (reference sequence). The source of this sequence is a woman in her twenties or thirties in good health. V usage is TRBV19 and J usage is TRBJ2-7; 8 bases match TRBD1. Sequenced: blood. The CDR3 nucleotides are TGTGCCAGTAGTATGGGACAGGTTTCCTACGAGCAGTACTTC. Amino acid sequence: CASSMGQVSYEQYF.